The 5 T cell receptor beta chains below all came from one sample that was sequenced in a study of CD8+ T cells in alopecia areata. Treatment in this sample: oral pan-JAK inhibitor, 5-10 mg twice daily. Following RNA extraction, reverse transcription yielded cDNA that acted as the sequencing template. Sequencing was performed with immunoSEQ multiplex PCR; in TCRdb, only in-frame clones are kept and a portion is missing. The sample has over 150,000 clones; approximately 56% are singletons. The sequenced sample was CD4+ T cells sorted from blood, obtained at week 4, from a patient treated with tofacitinib. The receptors stem from a human donor with alopecia areata.

The chain combines TRBV29-1 with TRBJ2-1, with 13 bases matching TRBD2. Losses at the gene ends were 2 bases for V and 9 bases for J; bases not matched to a gene: 10. The length of the CDR3 is 16 residues. Germline V gives CDR1 SQVTM, CDR2 ANQGSEA. The CDR3 loop reads CSVEPRTSGGWSEQFF. DNA of the CDR3: TGCAGCGTTGAACCGAGGACTAGCGGGGGTTGGAGTGAGCAGTTCTTC.

The rearrangement links TRBV25-1 to TRBJ2-2; tentative D call: TRBD2 (6 bases). Trimming took off 6 bases at V and 0 bases at J, with 8 bases between the two ends. Looked up from germline, CDR1 is MGHDK and CDR2 is SYGVNS. The CDR3 totals 14 residues. The CDR3 here is CASSGRANTGELFF. The CDR3 DNA reads TGTGCCAGCAGCGGGAGAGCGAACACCGGGGAGCTGTTTTTT.

In its sample, this clone was seen a few times. The V gene is TRBV27, the J gene TRBJ2-5, with 9 bases identical to TRBD1. CDR3 length equals 13 residues. CDR1 MNHEY and CDR2 SMNVEV come from the germline V gene (reference sequence). J gave up 4 bases and V 10 bases, and 7 bases lay outside the gene matches. CDR3 protein: CATRDRVRETQYF. The CDR3 DNA sequence: TGTGCCACACGGGACAGGGTACGAGAGACCCAGTACTTC.

Worth noting for this clone: Distinct nucleotide sequences in the sample also encode this CDR3. Here the CDR3 reads CASSISGNQPQHF. As DNA, the CDR3 is TGTGCCAGTAGTATATCTGGAAATCAGCCCCAGCATTTT. The rearrangement links TRBV19 to TRBJ1-5; D is unresolved. V dropped 2 bases and J dropped 4 bases, with 6 bases sitting between them. The CDR3 extends over 13 amino acids. CDR1 and CDR2 from the germline V gene are LNHDA and SQIVND (reference sequence).

This clone came up a few times. The chain recombines TRBV20-1 with TRBJ2-5, with D hard to call. V gave up 7 bases and J gave up 5 bases, with 8 bases separating them. The CDR3 is 10 amino acids. Germline CDR1 reads DFQATT; CDR2 reads SNEGSKA (reference sequence). The CDR3 region has the DNA TGCAGTGTCACAATCGAGACCCAGTACTTC. Its translation is CSVTIETQYF.